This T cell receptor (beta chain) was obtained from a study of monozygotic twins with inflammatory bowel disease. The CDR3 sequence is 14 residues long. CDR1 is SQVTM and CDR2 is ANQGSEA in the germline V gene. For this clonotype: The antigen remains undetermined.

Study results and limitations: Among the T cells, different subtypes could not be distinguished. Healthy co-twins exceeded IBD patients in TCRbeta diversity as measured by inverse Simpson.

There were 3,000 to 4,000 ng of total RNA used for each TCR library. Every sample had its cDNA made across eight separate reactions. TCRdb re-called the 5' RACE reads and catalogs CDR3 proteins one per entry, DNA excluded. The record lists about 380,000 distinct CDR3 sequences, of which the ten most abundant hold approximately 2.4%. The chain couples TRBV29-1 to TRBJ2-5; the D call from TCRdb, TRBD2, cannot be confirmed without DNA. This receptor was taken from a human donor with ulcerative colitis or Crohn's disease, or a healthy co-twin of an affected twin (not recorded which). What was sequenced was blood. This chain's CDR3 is CSVEDGTRVETQYF.